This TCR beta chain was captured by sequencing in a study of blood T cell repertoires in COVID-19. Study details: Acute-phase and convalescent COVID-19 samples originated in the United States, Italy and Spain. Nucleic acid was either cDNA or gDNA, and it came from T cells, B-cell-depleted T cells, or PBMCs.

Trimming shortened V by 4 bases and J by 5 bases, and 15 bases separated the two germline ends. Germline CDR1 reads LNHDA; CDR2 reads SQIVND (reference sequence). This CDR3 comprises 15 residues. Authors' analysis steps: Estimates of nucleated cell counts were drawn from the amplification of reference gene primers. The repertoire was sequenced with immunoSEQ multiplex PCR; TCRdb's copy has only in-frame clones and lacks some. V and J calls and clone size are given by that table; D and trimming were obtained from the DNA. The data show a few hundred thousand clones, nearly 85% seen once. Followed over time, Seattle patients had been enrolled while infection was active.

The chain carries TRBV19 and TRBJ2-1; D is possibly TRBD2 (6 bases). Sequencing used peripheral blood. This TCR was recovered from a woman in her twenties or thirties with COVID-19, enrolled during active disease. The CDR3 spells CASSTPPAGHNEQFF. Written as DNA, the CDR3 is TGTGCCAGTAGTACACCCCCAGCGGGTCACAATGAGCAGTTCTTC.